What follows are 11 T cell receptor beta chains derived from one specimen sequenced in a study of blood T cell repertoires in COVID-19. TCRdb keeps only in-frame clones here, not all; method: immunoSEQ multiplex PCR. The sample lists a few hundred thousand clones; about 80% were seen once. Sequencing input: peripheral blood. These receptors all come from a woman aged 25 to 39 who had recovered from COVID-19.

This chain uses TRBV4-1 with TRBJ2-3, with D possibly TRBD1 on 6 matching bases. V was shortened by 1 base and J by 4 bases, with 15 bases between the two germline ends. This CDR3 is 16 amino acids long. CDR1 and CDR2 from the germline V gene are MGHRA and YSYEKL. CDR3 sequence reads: CASSQGRGRRADTQYF. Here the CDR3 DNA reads TGCGCCAGCAGCCAAGGTAGGGGGAGAAGGGCAGATACGCAGTATTTT.

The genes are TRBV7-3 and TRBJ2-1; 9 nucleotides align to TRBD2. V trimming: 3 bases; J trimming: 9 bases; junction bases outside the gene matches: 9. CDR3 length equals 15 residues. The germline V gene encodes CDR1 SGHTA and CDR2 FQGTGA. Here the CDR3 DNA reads TGTGCCAGCAGCTTGGTAGCGGGAGATGGTGGTGAGCAGTTCTTC. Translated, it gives CASSLVAGDGGEQFF.

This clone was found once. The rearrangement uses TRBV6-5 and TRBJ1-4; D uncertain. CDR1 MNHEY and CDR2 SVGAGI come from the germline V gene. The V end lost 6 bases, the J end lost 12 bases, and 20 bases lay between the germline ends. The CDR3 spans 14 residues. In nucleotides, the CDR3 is TGTGCCAGCAGCCCCGGGGTGGACCCAGTGGAACTGTTTTTT. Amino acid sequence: CASSPGVDPVELFF.

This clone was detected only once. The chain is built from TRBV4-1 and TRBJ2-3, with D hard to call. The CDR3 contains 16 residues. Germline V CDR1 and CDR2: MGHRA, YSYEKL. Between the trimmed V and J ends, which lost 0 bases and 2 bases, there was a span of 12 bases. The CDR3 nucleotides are TGCGCCAGCAGCCAAGATCCATCTAGAAACACAGATACGCAGTATTTT. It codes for CASSQDPSRNTDTQYF.

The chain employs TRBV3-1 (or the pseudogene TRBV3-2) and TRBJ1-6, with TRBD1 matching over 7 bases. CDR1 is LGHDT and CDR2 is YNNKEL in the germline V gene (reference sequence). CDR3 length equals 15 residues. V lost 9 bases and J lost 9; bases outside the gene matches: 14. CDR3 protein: CARIWDSAHSSPLHF. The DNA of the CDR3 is TGTGCCAGGATCTGGGACAGCGCTCATAGTTCACCCCTCCACTTT.

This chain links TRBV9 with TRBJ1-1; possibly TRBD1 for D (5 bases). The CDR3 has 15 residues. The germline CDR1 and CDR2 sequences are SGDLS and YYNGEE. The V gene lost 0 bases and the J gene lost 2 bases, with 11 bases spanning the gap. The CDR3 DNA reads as TGTGCCAGCAGCGTAGCAGGGAAGGTAAACACTGAAGCTTTCTTT. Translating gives CASSVAGKVNTEAFF.

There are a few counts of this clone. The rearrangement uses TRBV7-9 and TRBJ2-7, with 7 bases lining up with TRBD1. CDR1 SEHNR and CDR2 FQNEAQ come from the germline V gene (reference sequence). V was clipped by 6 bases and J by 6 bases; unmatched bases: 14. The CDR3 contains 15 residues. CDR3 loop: CASRSTGETLGEQYF. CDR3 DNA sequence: TGTGCCAGCAGATCTACAGGGGAAACTTTAGGCGAGCAGTACTTC.

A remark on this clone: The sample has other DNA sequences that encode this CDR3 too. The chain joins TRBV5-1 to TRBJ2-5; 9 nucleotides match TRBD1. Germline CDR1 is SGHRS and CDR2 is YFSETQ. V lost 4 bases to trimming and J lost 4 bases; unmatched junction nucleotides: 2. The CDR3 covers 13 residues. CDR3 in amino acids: CASSLGQGETQYF. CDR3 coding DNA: TGCGCCAGCAGCCTGGGACAGGGAGAGACCCAGTACTTC.

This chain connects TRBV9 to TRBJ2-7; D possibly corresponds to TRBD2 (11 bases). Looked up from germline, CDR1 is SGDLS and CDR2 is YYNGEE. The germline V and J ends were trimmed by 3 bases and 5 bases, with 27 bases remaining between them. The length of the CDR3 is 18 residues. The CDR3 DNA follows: TGTGCCAGCAGCGCCTCCGGGACAGGGGTACTAGCGGGAGACGAGCAGTACTTC. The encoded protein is CASSASGTGVLAGDEQYF.

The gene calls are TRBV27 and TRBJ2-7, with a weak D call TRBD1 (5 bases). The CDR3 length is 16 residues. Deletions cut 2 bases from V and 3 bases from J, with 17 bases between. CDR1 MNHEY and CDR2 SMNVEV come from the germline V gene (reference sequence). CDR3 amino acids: CASSLGATLLFYEQYF. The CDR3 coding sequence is TGTGCCAGCAGTTTAGGGGCAACCCTCCTTTTCTACGAGCAGTACTTC.

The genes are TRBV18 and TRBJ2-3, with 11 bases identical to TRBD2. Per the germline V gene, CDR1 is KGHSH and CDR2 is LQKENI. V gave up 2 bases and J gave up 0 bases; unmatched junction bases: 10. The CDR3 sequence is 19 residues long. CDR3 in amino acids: CASSPTRPGLAESTDTQYF. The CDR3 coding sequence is TGTGCCAGCTCACCAACCCGCCCGGGACTAGCGGAAAGCACAGATACGCAGTATTTT.